These 25 T cell receptor beta chains were all obtained from the same sample, sequenced in a study of identical twins. In TCRdb, the 5' RACE reads were re-called with MiXCR into one record per CDR3 protein. Of some 630,000 distinct CDR3 sequences in the sample, under 8.5% were seen once. These data were also filed under a second study, of yellow fever vaccine responses in identical twins.

The sample taken for sequencing was PBMCs. The receptors here all came from a woman aged 18 to 35 in good health.

This clonotype was detected a few times. The chain employs TRBV4-2 and TRBJ2-7; D gene ambiguous. V lost 1 base and J lost 1, with 11 bases in between. The germline gives CDR1 LGHNA, CDR2 YNFKEQ. The CDR3 contains 15 residues. CDR3 sequence reads: CASSQVAGRSYEQYF. DNA of the CDR3: TGTGCCAGCAGCCAAGTCGCAGGTAGATCCTACGAGCAGTACTTC.

V is TRBV25-1 and J is TRBJ2-7, with no clear D. The CDR3 loop spans 13 amino acids. The V and J ends lost 3 bases and 3 bases respectively, with 9 bases between them. Germline CDR1 reads MGHDK; CDR2 reads SYGVNS. Here the CDR3 DNA reads TGTGCCAGCAGTGATGGGCAGCTCTACGAGCAGTACTTC. Amino acids: CASSDGQLYEQYF.

A few counts support this clonotype. The CDR3 sequence: CASKVYLWDRANTIYF. The CDR3 DNA reads TGTGCCAGCAAAGTTTATTTGTGGGACAGGGCGAACACCATATATTTT. The chain links TRBV27 to TRBJ1-3, with 9 bases fitting TRBD1. Germline V CDR1 and CDR2: MNHEY, SMNVEV (reference sequence). Unmatched junction bases numbered 14, after V lost 7 bases and J lost 7 bases. This CDR3 comprises 16 residues.

This clonotype was seen only once. This chain joins TRBV27 and TRBJ2-2; 11 bases are a match to TRBD2. This CDR3 region has 16 residues. V shed 5 bases and J 6 bases; nucleotides not matched to a gene: 8. Germline V gene sequence: CDR1 MNHEY, CDR2 SMNVEV (reference sequence). The CDR3 region has the DNA TGTGCCAGCAGTGGAATTAGCGGGAGGGCCCCCGGGGAGCTGTTTTTT. Residues: CASSGISGRAPGELFF.

This clonotype was seen ten or more times. This sequence joins TRBV5-1 and TRBJ2-1, with 7 bases that match TRBD2. CDR1 is SGHRS and CDR2 is YFSETQ in the germline V gene. V lost 4 bases and J lost 4; bases outside the gene matches: 11. CDR3 length equals 16 residues. CDR3: CASSGPLTSTYNEQFF. The CDR3 DNA is TGCGCCAGCAGCGGCCCCCTGACTAGCACTTACAATGAGCAGTTCTTC.

The chain uses TRBV2 and TRBJ1-3; D is undetermined. Germline-derived CDR1 and CDR2 are SNHLY and FYNNEI. V was pared by 5 bases and J by 0 bases, with 5 bases between. The CDR3 is made up of 13 amino acids. CDR3 protein: CASSKDSGNTIYF. The CDR3 bases are TGTGCCAGCAGTAAGGACTCTGGAAACACCATATATTTT.

Only a few counts were recorded for this clonotype. V is TRBV15 and J is TRBJ1-2, with 8 bases lining up with TRBD1. The CDR3 extends over 16 amino acids. J gave up 6 bases and V 5 bases, and 14 bases lay outside the gene matches. CDR1 and CDR2 from the germline V gene are LNHNV and YYDKDF (reference sequence). The CDR3 loop reads CATSGSRQGSRDGYTF. The CDR3 bases are TGTGCCACCAGCGGATCCCGACAGGGGAGTAGGGATGGCTACACCTTC.

The gene calls are TRBV20-1 and TRBJ1-1; no clear D. V gave up 3 bases and J gave up 2 bases, with 13 bases separating them. This CDR3 has 14 amino acids. Germline V CDR1 and CDR2: DFQATT, SNEGSKA (reference sequence). CDR3 sequence: CSARAPGGNTEAFF. The DNA of the CDR3 is TGCAGTGCTAGGGCGCCGGGTGGAAACACTGAAGCTTTCTTT.

This clonotype was counted at least ten times. J is TRBJ1-1 and V is TRBV12-3 or TRBV12-4; D unresolved. The CDR3 is made up of 13 amino acids. V was cut by 7 bases and J by 1 base, with 10 bases left in between. The CDR3 protein is CASNFDGNTEAFF. The CDR3 DNA sequence: TGTGCCAGCAACTTTGACGGGAACACTGAAGCTTTCTTT.

The chain carries TRBV14 and TRBJ2-3, with D perhaps TRBD1 or TRBD2 (6 bases each). Trimming stripped 5 bases from V and 2 bases from J, with 11 bases between. Looked up from germline, CDR1 is SGHDN and CDR2 is FVKESK. The CDR3 contains 14 residues. Written as DNA, the CDR3 is TGTGCCAGCAGCGGGTCGGGGGCCACAGATACGCAGTATTTT. It translates to CASSGSGATDTQYF.

This clonotype was counted at least ten times. The J gene is TRBJ2-1, the V gene TRBV9; no firm D call. The ends were cut back, 0 bases at V and 0 bases at J, with 10 bases in the middle. The CDR3 length is 16 residues. The germline CDR1 and CDR2 sequences are SGDLS and YYNGEE. The CDR3: CASSVDGPHSYNEQFF. In DNA, the CDR3 is TGTGCCAGCAGCGTAGACGGGCCGCACTCCTACAATGAGCAGTTCTTC.

This clonotype showed up many times. The CDR3 DNA reads as TGTGCCACCAGCAACCCTGGAGGGAGAAACACTGAAGCTTTCTTT. Translation gives CATSNPGGRNTEAFF. The rearrangement joins TRBV15 to TRBJ1-1; no clear D gene. V was pared by 4 bases and J by 2 bases, with 14 bases between. This CDR3 contains 15 residues. Germline V gene lookup returns CDR1 LNHNV and CDR2 YYDKDF (reference sequence).

CDR3 protein: CASSSAGPSSYEQYV. In DNA form, the CDR3 reads TGTGCCAGCAGTTCCGCAGGCCCGAGCTCCTACGAGCAGTACGTC. The gene calls are TRBV6-5 and TRBJ2-7; no firm D call. With 4 bases removed from V and 0 bases from J, the gap between germline ends came to 13 bases. The CDR3 is 15 residues long. Germline CDR1 is MNHEY and CDR2 is SVGAGI.

CDR3 amino acids: CASRTGTDTGELFF. The CDR3 bases are TGTGCCAGCAGGACAGGGACCGACACCGGGGAGCTGTTTTTT. V and J are TRBV6-1 and TRBJ2-2; 7 bases fit TRBD1. CDR1 and CDR2 (germline): MNHNS, SASEGT. After removal of 6 bases from V and 3 bases from J, the junction contained 4 bases not matched to a gene. This CDR3 spans 14 amino acids.

CDR3 loop: CASSQDPTGTGETQYF. The DNA of the CDR3 is TGTGCCAGCAGCCAAGATCCAACAGGAACGGGGGAGACCCAGTACTTC. The V gene is TRBV3-1, the J gene TRBJ2-5, with D tentatively TRBD1 or TRBD2 (5 bases each). V lost 0 bases and J lost 5, with 16 bases in between. This CDR3 contains 16 residues. In germline, CDR1 is LGHDT, CDR2 YNNKEL (reference sequence).

This clonotype was seen many times. V and J are TRBV7-6 and TRBJ1-5; D ambiguous. CDR1 is SGHVS, CDR2 FNYEAQ, per germline. Trimming left V 1 base short and J 7 bases short, with 14 bases between. CDR3 length: 15 residues. This CDR3 reads CASSLESRPSQPQHF. The CDR3 bases are TGTGCCAGCAGCTTAGAGTCCCGGCCTAGCCAGCCCCAGCATTTT.

The V call is TRBV27, the J call TRBJ2-7; 7 nucleotides agree with TRBD2. The CDR3 sequence is 14 residues long. Germline-derived CDR1 and CDR2 are MNHEY and SMNVEV (reference sequence). With V trimmed by 3 bases and J by 4 bases, 6 bases remained unmatched. Here the CDR3 reads CASSFFGGGYEQYF. CDR3 DNA sequence: TGTGCCAGCAGTTTTTTTGGGGGAGGGTACGAGCAGTACTTC.

This clonotype was detected only a few times. This chain uses TRBV27 with TRBJ1-3, with D perhaps matching TRBD1 (5 bases). The V gene's germline CDR1 is MNHEY and CDR2 SMNVEV (reference sequence). Trimming removed 2 bases at V and 4 bases at J, with 6 bases between. The CDR3 consists of 13 residues. DNA of the CDR3: TGTGCCAGCAGTTTACGGGACGGAAACACCATATATTTT. Encoded protein: CASSLRDGNTIYF.

In this sample, this clonotype turned up many times. The chain recombines TRBV5-1 with TRBJ2-7; tentatively, D is TRBD2 (6 bases). This CDR3 contains 14 residues. Germline CDR1 reads SGHRS; CDR2 reads YFSETQ. V was pared by 1 base and J by 4 bases, with 12 bases between. In nucleotides, the CDR3 is TGCGCCAGCAGCTTGCGTGGCGGGGCATACGAGCAGTACTTC. Protein: CASSLRGGAYEQYF.

The sample holds a few counts of this clonotype. The CDR3 DNA follows: TGTGCCAGCAGCCAGGAACAGGGGGCAACTAACTATGGCTACACCTTC. It specifies CASSQEQGATNYGYTF. The gene calls are TRBV4-2 and TRBJ1-2; TRBD1 aligns across 9 bases. The CDR3 is 16 residues long. V was pared by 3 bases and J by 0 bases, with 5 bases of the junction left unmatched. Germline CDR1 LGHNA, CDR2 YNFKEQ.

In its sample, this clonotype was seen many times. This chain links TRBV5-1 with TRBJ2-1; the D gene is possibly TRBD1 (6 bases). CDR3 length equals 15 residues. Germline V CDR1 and CDR2: SGHRS, YFSETQ. Between the trimmed V and J ends, which lost 0 bases and 9 bases, there was a span of 16 bases. The CDR3 coding sequence is TGCGCCAGCAGCTTGGTTGGGGGCCAAAACGGTGAGCAGTTCTTC. Protein product: CASSLVGGQNGEQFF.

This clonotype has just a few counts. V is TRBV6-1 and J is TRBJ2-3; 8 positions agree with TRBD1. The germline CDR1 and CDR2 sequences are MNHNS and SASEGT. CDR3 length equals 17 residues. J was trimmed by 0 bases and V by 3 bases; bases with no gene match: 8. The CDR3 nucleotides are TGTGCCAGCAGTGACCCGGACAGGGCGATTAGCACAGATACGCAGTATTTT. Translation gives CASSDPDRAISTDTQYF.

This clonotype was seen many times. The chain links TRBV7-2 to TRBJ1-5, with D maybe TRBD1 (5 bases). The V gene's germline CDR1 is SGHTA and CDR2 FQGNSA. Trimming took off 6 bases at V and 5 bases at J, with 23 bases between the two ends. This CDR3 is built from 17 residues. CDR3 sequence: CASSRSSGQARYQPQHF. The CDR3 region has the DNA TGTGCCAGCAGTCGAAGTTCAGGGCAGGCACGGTATCAGCCCCAGCATTTT. The entire variable domain, with the rest obtained from reference TRBV7-2 and TRBJ1-5, is as follows: GAGVSQSPSNKVTEKGKDVELRCDPISGHTALYWYRQSLGQGLEFLIYFQGNSAPDKSGLPSDRFSAERTGGSVSTLTIQRTQQEDSAVYLCASSRSSGQARYQPQHFGDGTRLSIL.

This chain connects TRBV5-1 to TRBJ2-1, with D tentatively TRBD1 (6 bases). This CDR3 has 17 amino acids. Trimming removed 0 bases at V and 4 bases at J, with 17 bases between. Germline-derived CDR1 and CDR2 are SGHRS and YFSETQ. The CDR3 bases are TGCGCCAGCAGCTTGGCTGGTGGCAGGGGATTGTACAATGAGCAGTTCTTC. This encodes CASSLAGGRGLYNEQFF. The variable domain in full, completed from reference TRBV5-1 and TRBJ2-1, reads KAGVTQTPRYLIKTRGQQVTLSCSPISGHRSVSWYQQTPGQGLQFLFEYFSETQRNKGNFPGRFSGRQFSNSRSEMNVSTLELGDSALYLCASSLAGGRGLYNEQFFGPGTRLTVL.

This chain joins TRBV29-1 and TRBJ2-3; TRBD2 matches at 8 bases. Germline-derived CDR1 and CDR2 are SQVTM and ANQGSEA. The CDR3 is 14 residues long. With V trimmed by 2 bases and J by 8 bases, 9 bases remained unmatched. The CDR3 is CSVEPLAALGTQYF. In DNA, the CDR3 is TGCAGCGTTGAACCACTAGCGGCCTTGGGTACGCAGTATTTT.